This is a list of T cell receptor beta chains from one sample in a study of cytomegalovirus exposure and HLA in healthy donors. Clones were sequenced by immunoSEQ multiplex PCR, and TCRdb holds only the in-frame ones, with some missing. The repertoire includes approximately 110,000 clones, about 84% of them detected once, and about 3.5% sits in the top ten. Sequencing was performed on PBMCs. These receptors were taken from a man aged 40-49 years in good health and CMV-seronegative. Each CDR3 is given with its conserved first and last residue. Each record gives: J gene, V gene, D gene, clone size, CDR3 protein, CDR3 DNA. A D gene is named only where the DNA matches it firmly. Clone size, where shown, is once, few, many, or a class for clones that have expanded.

>TRBJ2-1|TRBV7-3|TRBD1|few
CASSGTESSYNEQFF
TGTGCCAGCAGCGGGACAGAGAGCTCCTACAATGAGCAGTTCTTC
>TRBJ2-1|TRBV5-1|-|-
CASSAPGVDNEQFF
TGCGCCAGCAGCGCCCCAGGGGTGGACAATGAGCAGTTCTTC
>TRBJ2-7|TRBV5-6|-|-
CASSPFWAGEQYF
TGTGCCAGCAGCCCCTTCTGGGCGGGCGAGCAGTACTTC
>TRBJ2-1|TRBV9|-|-
CASSRGLGAVNEQFF
TGTGCCAGCAGCCGCGGTCTGGGGGCGGTCAATGAGCAGTTCTTC
>TRBJ2-7|TRBV5-4|-|-
CASSPPGRATYEQYF
TGTGCCAGCAGCCCGCCGGGCAGGGCCACCTACGAGCAGTACTTC
>TRBJ1-4|TRBV6-5|-|-
CASSFSPSRTNEKLFF
TGTGCCAGCAGTTTCTCACCGTCCAGAACTAATGAAAAACTGTTTTTT
>TRBJ1-1|TRBV29-1|TRBD1|-
CSVSTGANTEAFF
TGCAGCGTGTCGACAGGGGCGAACACTGAAGCTTTCTTT
>TRBJ2-7|TRBV9|-|once
CASSTTGKSSYEQYF
TGTGCCAGCAGCACTACGGGGAAGTCAAGCTACGAGCAGTACTTC
>TRBJ2-5|TRBV2|-|once
CASSRLEETQYF
TGTGCCAGCAGTCGACTAGAAGAGACCCAGTACTTC
>TRBJ1-1|TRBV5-4|-|-
CASSFFAGNTEAFF
TGTGCCAGCAGCTTTTTCGCCGGGAACACTGAAGCTTTCTTT
>TRBJ2-5|TRBV19|-|few
CASSPDPEGSQYF
TGTGCCAGTAGTCCCGACCCCGAGGGTTCCCAGTACTTC
>TRBJ2-3|TRBV9|-|-
CASSVEVETDTQYF
TGTGCCAGCAGCGTAGAAGTGGAGACAGATACGCAGTATTTT
>TRBJ1-5|TRBV20-1|-|-
CSARNQPQHF
TGCAGTGCTCGTAATCAGCCCCAGCATTTT
>TRBJ1-2|TRBV15|TRBD1|once
CATSSHRIIGQGGYGYTF
TGTGCCACCAGCAGTCACCGGATTATCGGACAGGGAGGCTATGGCTACACCTTC
>TRBJ2-5|TRBV6-5|TRBD2|-
CASSYAGGEQYF
TGTGCCAGCAGTTACGCGGGGGGAGAGCAGTACTTC
>TRBJ1-5|TRBV16|-|-
CASSQSGGIQPQHF
TGTGCCAGCAGCCAATCAGGAGGGATTCAGCCCCAGCATTTT
>TRBJ1-1|TRBV9|-|few
CASSGNTGTSFF
TGTGCCAGCAGCGGTAATACAGGGACGTCTTTCTTT
>TRBJ1-6|TRBV5-1|-|-
CASSPRGQGSSYNSPLHF
TGCGCCAGCAGCCCCCGTGGGCAGGGGAGCTCCTATAATTCACCCCTCCACTTT
>TRBJ1-2|TRBV29-1|TRBD1|-
CSVESYTLPPQGAPGYGYTF
TGCAGCGTTGAGTCTTACACCCTTCCGCCACAGGGGGCGCCGGGCTATGGCTACACCTTC
>TRBJ2-3|TRBV6-1|-|-
CASSERVQGVTDTQYF
TGTGCCAGCAGTGAACGTGTTCAGGGCGTCACAGATACGCAGTATTTT
>TRBJ1-1|TRBV6-6|-|-
CASSYRDTNTEAFF
TGTGCCAGCAGTTATAGGGACACCAACACTGAAGCTTTCTTT
>TRBJ2-5|TRBV2|-|-
CASSEAWALETQYF
TGTGCCAGCAGTGAAGCTTGGGCGTTGGAGACCCAGTACTTC
>TRBJ1-1|TRBV7-8|-|-
CASSLVRTEAFF
TGTGCCAGCAGCTTAGTCCGCACTGAAGCTTTCTTT
>TRBJ2-7|TRBV6-5|TRBD1|-
CFVGTGSYEQYF
TGTTTCGTGGGGACAGGGAGCTACGAGCAGTACTTC
>TRBJ1-4|TRBV4-2|TRBD1|-
CASSQDPRQGAATNEKLFF
TGTGCCAGCAGCCAAGATCCTCGCCAGGGGGCAGCAACTAATGAAAAACTGTTTTTT
>TRBJ1-6|TRBV5-1|TRBD1|-
CASSQATGLSSYNSPLHF
TGCGCCAGCAGCCAAGCGACAGGGTTGAGCTCCTATAATTCACCCCTCCACTTT
>TRBJ1-2|TRBV5-1|TRBD1|-
CASSSGQGNYGYTF
TGCGCCAGCAGCTCGGGACAGGGTAACTATGGCTACACCTTC
>TRBJ2-6|TRBV5-1|-|-
CASSLLGSGANGLTF
TGCGCCAGCAGCTTGTTAGGGTCTGGGGCCAACGGCCTGACTTTC
>TRBJ1-2|TRBV21-1|-|-
CASSNLSGTGHGYTF
TGTGCCAGCAGCAACCTATCCGGGACAGGTCATGGCTACACCTTC
>TRBJ2-1|TRBV4-1|TRBD2|-
CASSQEVTSGGINEQFF
TGCGCCAGCAGCCAAGAAGTGACTAGCGGGGGGATTAATGAGCAGTTCTTC
>TRBJ1-4|TRBV5-6|TRBD1|-
CASSRDRFEKLFF
TGTGCCAGCAGCAGGGACAGATTTGAAAAACTGTTTTTT
>TRBJ1-5|TRBV28|TRBD1|-
CASNRPDRVRQPQHF
TGTGCCAGCAATCGCCCGGACAGGGTGAGGCAGCCCCAGCATTTT
>TRBJ2-7|TRBV7-2|-|-
CASSLMEGLEQYF
TGTGCCAGCAGCTTAATGGAGGGGCTCGAGCAGTACTTC
>TRBJ2-7|TRBV4-1|-|-
CASSQDPREQYF
TGCGCCAGCAGCCAAGATCCGCGGGAGCAGTACTTC
>TRBJ2-5|TRBV7-6|-|-
CASSSRPGETQYF
TGTGCCAGCAGCTCTCGACCGGGAGAGACCCAGTACTTC
>TRBJ2-2|TRBV25-1|-|once
CASSIYTGELFF
TGTGCCAGCAGTATATACACCGGGGAGCTGTTTTTT
>TRBJ1-3|TRBV9|TRBD1|-
CASSVRPGGGGNTIYF
TGTGCCAGCAGCGTGAGACCAGGGGGCGGAGGAAACACCATATATTTT
>TRBJ2-3|TRBV9|TRBD2|-
CASSGPMLRGGGRDTQYF
TGTGCCAGCAGCGGCCCTATGCTACGGGGGGGAGGGAGAGATACGCAGTATTTT
>TRBJ2-7|TRBV4-3|TRBD1|-
CASSQEGGGTGTYEQYF
TGCGCCAGCAGCCAAGAAGGCGGTGGGACAGGGACGTACGAGCAGTACTTC
>TRBJ1-1|TRBV4-3|-|-
CASSQGVGGLAEAFF
TGCGCCAGCAGCCAAGGCGTGGGGGGGTTAGCTGAAGCTTTCTTT
>TRBJ2-4|TRBV28|-|-
CASSGGRAKNIQYF
TGTGCCAGCAGCGGAGGGAGGGCCAAAAACATTCAGTACTTC
>TRBJ1-1|TRBV7-2|TRBD1|-
CASSGSRGTEAFF
TGTGCCAGCAGCGGGTCCAGGGGGACTGAAGCTTTCTTT
>TRBJ2-1|TRBV6-5|-|-
CASSLTSSGHNEQFF
TGTGCCAGCAGTCTCACTAGTTCTGGCCACAATGAGCAGTTCTTC
>TRBJ2-7|TRBV21-1|-|-
CASSKGLAGFGEQYF
TGTGCCAGCAGCAAAGGATTAGCGGGGTTTGGAGAGCAGTACTTC
>TRBJ1-1|TRBV5-1|-|few
CASTVRARGGFTEAFF
TGCGCCAGCACCGTGAGGGCCCGGGGGGGGTTCACTGAAGCTTTCTTT
>TRBJ1-1|TRBV5-4|TRBD1|-
CASSLPGTGMNTEAFF
TGTGCCAGCAGCTTGCCGGGGACAGGGATGAACACTGAAGCTTTCTTT
>TRBJ1-1|TRBV5-1|-|-
CASSLAGGGSTEAFF
TGCGCCAGCAGCTTGGCGGGGGGAGGAAGTACTGAAGCTTTCTTT
>TRBJ1-1|TRBV6-5|TRBD1|-
CASRNRGSTEAFF
TGTGCCAGCAGGAACAGGGGTTCCACTGAAGCTTTCTTT
>TRBJ1-2|TRBV11-2|-|-
CASSRGYGYTF
TGTGCCAGCAGTAGAGGCTATGGCTACACCTTC
>TRBJ2-1|TRBV15|TRBD1|-
CATSVDRGSSNEQFF
TGTGCCACCAGCGTCGACAGGGGTTCTTCCAATGAGCAGTTCTTC
>TRBJ2-1|TRBV14|-|once
CASRPDGNNEQFF
TGTGCCAGCAGACCCGACGGGAACAATGAGCAGTTCTTC
>TRBJ1-1|TRBV4-1|-|-
CASSQYDRNTEAFF
TGCGCCAGCAGCCAATACGACAGGAACACTGAAGCTTTCTTT
>TRBJ1-3|TRBV6-5|-|-
CASSYSTPYGNTIYF
TGTGCCAGCAGTTACTCGACTCCTTACGGAAACACCATATATTTT
>TRBJ2-7|TRBV5-1|-|-
CASSADFLYEQYF
TGCGCCAGCAGCGCCGACTTTCTCTACGAGCAGTACTTC
>TRBJ2-1|TRBV27|TRBD1|-
CASSPMPPTGMGNEQFF
TGTGCCAGCAGTCCGATGCCTCCGACAGGGATGGGCAATGAGCAGTTCTTC
>TRBJ1-2|TRBV7-9|TRBD1|once
CASSFGQGQGYTF
TGTGCCAGCAGCTTTGGACAGGGACAAGGCTACACCTTC
>TRBJ1-4|TRBV4-3|-|-
CASSLSLGLVEKLFF
TGCGCCAGCAGCCTCAGCCTGGGGCTTGTGGAAAAACTGTTTTTT